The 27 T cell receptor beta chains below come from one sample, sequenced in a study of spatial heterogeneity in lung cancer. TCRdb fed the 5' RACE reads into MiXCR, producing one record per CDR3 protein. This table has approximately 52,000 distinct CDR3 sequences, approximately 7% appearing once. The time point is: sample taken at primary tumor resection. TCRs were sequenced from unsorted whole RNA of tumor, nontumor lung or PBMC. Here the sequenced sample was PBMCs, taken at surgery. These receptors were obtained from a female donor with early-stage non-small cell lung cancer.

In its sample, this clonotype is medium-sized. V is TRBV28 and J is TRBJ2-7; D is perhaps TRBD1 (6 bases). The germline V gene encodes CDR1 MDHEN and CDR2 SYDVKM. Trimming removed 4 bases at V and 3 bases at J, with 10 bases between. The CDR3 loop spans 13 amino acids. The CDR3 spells CASSSPDSYEQYF. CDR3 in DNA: TGTGCCAGCAGTTCCCCGGACAGCTACGAGCAGTACTTC.

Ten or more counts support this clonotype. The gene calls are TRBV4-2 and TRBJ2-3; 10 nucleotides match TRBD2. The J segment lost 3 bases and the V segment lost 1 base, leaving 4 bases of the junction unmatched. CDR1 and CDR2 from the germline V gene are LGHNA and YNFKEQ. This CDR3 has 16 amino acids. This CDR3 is CASSQVTSGATDTQYF. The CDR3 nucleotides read TGTGCCAGCAGCCAAGTAACTAGCGGGGCGACAGATACGCAGTATTTT.

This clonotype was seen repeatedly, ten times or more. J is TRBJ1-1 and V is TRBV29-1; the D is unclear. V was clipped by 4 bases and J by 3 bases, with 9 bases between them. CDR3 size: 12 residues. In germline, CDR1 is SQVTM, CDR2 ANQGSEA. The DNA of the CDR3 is TGCAGCGTTGGACGGCTTGACACTGAAGCTTTCTTT. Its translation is CSVGRLDTEAFF.

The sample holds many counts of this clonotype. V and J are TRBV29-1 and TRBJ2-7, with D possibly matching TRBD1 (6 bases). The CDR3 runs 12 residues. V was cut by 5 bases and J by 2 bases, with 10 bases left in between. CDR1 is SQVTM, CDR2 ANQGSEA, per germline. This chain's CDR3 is CSVLGHTYEQYF. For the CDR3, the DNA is TGCAGCGTTTTGGGACACACCTACGAGCAGTACTTC.

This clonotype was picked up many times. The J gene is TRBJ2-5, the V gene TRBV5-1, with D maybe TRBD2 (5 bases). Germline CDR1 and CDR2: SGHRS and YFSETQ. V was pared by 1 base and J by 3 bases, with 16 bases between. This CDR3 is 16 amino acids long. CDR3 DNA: TGCGCCAGCAGCTTGTATCCCACGGTGAGGGAAGAGACCCAGTACTTC. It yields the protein CASSLYPTVREETQYF.

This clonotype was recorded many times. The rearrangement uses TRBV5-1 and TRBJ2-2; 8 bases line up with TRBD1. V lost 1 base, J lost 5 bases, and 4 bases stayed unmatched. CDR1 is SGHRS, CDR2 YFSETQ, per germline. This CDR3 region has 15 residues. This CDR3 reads CASSLQTGATGELFF. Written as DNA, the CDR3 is TGCGCCAGCAGCTTGCAGACAGGGGCAACCGGGGAGCTGTTTTTT.

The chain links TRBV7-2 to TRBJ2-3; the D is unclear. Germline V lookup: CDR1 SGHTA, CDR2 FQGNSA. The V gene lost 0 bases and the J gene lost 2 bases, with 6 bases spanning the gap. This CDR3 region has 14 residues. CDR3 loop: CASSLAGPTDTQYF. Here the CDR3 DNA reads TGTGCCAGCAGCTTAGCCGGCCCCACAGATACGCAGTATTTT.

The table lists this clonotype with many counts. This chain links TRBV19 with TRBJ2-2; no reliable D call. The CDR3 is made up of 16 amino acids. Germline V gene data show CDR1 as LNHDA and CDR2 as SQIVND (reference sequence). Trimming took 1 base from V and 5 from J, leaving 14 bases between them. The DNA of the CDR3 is TGTGCCAGTAGTATAGCCCCCCTATATGGTACCGGGGAGCTGTTTTTT. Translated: CASSIAPLYGTGELFF. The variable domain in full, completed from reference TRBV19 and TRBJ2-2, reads DGGITQSPKYLFRKEGQNVTLSCEQNLNHDAMYWYRQDPGQGLRLIYYSQIVNDFQKGDIAEGYSVSREKKESFPLTVTSAQKNPTAFYLCASSIAPLYGTGELFFGEGSRLTVL.

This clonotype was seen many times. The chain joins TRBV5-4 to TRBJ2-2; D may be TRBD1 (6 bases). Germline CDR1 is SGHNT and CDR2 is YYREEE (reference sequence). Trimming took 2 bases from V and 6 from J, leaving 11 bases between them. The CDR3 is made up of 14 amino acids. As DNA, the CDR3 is TGTGCCAGCAGCTTCTGGGGGCGGGCCGGGGAGCTGTTTTTT. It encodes CASSFWGRAGELFF.

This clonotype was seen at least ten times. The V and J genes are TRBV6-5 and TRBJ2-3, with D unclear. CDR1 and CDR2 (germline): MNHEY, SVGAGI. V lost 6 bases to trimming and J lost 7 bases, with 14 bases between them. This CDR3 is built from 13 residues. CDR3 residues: CASREPVVYTQYF. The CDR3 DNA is TGTGCCAGCAGAGAACCGGTAGTCTATACGCAGTATTTT.

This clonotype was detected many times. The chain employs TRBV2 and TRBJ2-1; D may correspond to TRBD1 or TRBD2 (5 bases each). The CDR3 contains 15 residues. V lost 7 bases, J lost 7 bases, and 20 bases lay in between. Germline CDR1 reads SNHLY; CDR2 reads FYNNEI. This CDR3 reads CASKNQGTSGNEQFF. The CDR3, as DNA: TGTGCCAGCAAGAATCAGGGAACGTCGGGGAATGAGCAGTTCTTC.

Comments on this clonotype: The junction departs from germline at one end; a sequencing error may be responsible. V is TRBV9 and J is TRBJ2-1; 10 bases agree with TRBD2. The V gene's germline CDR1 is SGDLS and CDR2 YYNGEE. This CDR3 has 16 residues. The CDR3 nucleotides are TGTACCAGCAGCGTAGGTTTAGCGGGGGGATACAATGAGCAGTTCTTC. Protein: CTSSVGLAGGYNEQFF.

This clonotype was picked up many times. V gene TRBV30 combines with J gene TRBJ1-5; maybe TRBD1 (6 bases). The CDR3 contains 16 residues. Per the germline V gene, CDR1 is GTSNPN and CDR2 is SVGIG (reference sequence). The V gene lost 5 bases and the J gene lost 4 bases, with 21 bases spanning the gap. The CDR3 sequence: CAWAKTGQRLNQPQHF. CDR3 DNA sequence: TGTGCCTGGGCCAAGACCGGACAGAGGCTTAATCAGCCCCAGCATTTT.

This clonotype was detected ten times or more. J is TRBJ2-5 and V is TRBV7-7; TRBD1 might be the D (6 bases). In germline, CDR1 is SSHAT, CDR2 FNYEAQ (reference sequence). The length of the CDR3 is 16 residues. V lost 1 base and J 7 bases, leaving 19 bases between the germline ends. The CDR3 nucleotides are TGTGCCAGCAGCTTAGTAGGGCCAGGGGATATCGGGACCCAGTACTTC. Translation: CASSLVGPGDIGTQYF.

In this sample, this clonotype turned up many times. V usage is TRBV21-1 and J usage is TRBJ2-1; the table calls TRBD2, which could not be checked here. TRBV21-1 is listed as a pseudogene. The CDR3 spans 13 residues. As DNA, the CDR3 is TGTGCCAGCAGCAAAGGCGGACTAGTTGAGCAGTTCTTC. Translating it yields CASSKGGLVEQFF.

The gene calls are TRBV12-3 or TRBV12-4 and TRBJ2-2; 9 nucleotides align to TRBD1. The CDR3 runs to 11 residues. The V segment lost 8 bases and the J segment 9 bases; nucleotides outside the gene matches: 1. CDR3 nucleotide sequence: TGTGCCAGCGGGACAGGGTGGGAGCTGTTTTTT. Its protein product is CASGTGWELFF.

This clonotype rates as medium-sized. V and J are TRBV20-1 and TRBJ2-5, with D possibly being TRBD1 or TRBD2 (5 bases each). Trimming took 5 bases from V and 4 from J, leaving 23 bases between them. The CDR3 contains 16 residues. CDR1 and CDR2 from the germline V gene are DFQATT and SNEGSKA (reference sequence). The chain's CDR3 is CSAPPRGRTQGETQYF. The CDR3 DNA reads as TGCAGTGCTCCTCCCCGGGGCCGAACACAAGGAGAGACCCAGTACTTC.

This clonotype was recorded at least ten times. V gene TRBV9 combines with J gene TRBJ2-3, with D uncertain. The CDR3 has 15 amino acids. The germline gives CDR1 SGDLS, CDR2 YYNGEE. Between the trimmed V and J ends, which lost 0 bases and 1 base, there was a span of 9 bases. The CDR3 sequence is CASSVVGTRTDTQYF. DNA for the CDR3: TGTGCCAGCAGCGTAGTCGGCACACGCACAGATACGCAGTATTTT.

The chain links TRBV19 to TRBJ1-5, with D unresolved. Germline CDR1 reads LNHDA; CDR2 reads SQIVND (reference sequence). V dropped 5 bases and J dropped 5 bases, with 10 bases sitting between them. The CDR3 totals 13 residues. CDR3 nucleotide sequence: TGTGCCAGTAGTCCCGTCCACCATCAGCCCCAGCATTTT. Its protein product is CASSPVHHQPQHF.

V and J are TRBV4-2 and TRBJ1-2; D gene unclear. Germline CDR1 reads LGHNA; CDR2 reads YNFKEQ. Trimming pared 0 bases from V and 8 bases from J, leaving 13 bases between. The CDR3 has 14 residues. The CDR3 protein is CASSQDMAERGYTF. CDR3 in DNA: TGTGCCAGCAGCCAAGATATGGCCGAGCGGGGCTACACCTTC.

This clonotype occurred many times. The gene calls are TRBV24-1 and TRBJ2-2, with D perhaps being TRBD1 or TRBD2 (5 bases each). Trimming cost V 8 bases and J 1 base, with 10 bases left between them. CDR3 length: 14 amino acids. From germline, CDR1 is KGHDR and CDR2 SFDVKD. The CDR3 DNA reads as TGTGCCACCACCGGGACGGAGAACACCGGGGAGCTGTTTTTT. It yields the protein CATTGTENTGELFF.

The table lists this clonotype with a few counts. This chain's CDR3 is CASSYSMWFEQYF. The CDR3 coding sequence is TGTGCCAGCAGTTACTCGATGTGGTTCGAGCAGTACTTC. The gene calls are TRBV6-5 and TRBJ2-7; D not resolved. CDR1 and CDR2 from the germline V gene are MNHEY and SVGAGI. Trimming cost V 0 bases and J 6 bases, with 9 bases left between them. This CDR3 has 13 amino acids.

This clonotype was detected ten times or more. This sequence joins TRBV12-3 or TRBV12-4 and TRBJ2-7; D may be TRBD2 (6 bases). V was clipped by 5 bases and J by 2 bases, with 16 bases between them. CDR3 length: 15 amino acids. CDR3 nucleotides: TGTGCCAGCAGTCCCCTCGGGGAGGTAACCTACGAGCAGTACTTC. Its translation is CASSPLGEVTYEQYF.

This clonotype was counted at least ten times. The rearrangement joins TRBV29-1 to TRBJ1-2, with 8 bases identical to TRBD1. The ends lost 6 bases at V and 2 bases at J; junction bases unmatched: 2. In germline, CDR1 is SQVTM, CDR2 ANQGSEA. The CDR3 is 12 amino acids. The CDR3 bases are TGCAGCGTGTCAGGGGGCAACTATGGCTACACCTTC. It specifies CSVSGGNYGYTF.

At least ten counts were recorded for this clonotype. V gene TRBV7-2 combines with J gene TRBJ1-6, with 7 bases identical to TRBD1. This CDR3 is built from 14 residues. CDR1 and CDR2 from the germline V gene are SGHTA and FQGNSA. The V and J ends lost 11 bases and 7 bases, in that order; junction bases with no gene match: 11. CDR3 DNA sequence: TGTGCCGGAAACAGGGGAGTAAGGAATTCACCCCTCCACTTT. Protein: CAGNRGVRNSPLHF.

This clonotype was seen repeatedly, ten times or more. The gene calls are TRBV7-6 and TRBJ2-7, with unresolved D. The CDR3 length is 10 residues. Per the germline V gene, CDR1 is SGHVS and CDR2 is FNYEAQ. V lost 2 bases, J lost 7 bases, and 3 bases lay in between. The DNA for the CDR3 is TGTGCCAGCAGCTTACAGGAGCAGTACTTC. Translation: CASSLQEQYF.

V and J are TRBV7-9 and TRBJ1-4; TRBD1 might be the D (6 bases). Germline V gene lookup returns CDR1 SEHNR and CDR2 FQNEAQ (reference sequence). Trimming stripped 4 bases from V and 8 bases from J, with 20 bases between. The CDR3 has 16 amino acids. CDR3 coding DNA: TGTGCCAGCAGCTACGTCTGGGAACGAGGGGGAGAAAAACTGTTTTTT. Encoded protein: CASSYVWERGGEKLFF.